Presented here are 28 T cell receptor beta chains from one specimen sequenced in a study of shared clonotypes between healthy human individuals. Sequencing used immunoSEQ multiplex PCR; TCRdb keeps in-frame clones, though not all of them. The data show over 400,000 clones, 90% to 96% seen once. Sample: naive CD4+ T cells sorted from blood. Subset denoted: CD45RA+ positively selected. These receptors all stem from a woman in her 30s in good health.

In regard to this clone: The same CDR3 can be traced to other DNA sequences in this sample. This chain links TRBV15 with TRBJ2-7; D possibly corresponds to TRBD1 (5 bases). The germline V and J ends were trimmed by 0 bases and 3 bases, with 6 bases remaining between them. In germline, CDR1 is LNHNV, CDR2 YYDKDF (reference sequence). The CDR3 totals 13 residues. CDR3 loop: CATSRDQGYEQYF. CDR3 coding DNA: TGTGCCACCAGCAGAGACCAGGGCTACGAGCAGTACTTC.

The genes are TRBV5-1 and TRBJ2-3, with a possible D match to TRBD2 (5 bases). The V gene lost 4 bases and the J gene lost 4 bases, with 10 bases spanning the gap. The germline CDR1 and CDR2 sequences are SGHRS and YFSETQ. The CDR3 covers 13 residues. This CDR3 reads CASSGAGADTQYF. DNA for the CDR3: TGCGCCAGCAGCGGAGCCGGGGCAGATACGCAGTATTTT.

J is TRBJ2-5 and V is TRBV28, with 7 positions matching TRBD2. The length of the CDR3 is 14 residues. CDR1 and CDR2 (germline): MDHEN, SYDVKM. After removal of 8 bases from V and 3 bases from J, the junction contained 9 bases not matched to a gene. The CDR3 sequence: CASGVAGEKETQYF. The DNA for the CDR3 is TGTGCCAGCGGAGTAGCGGGCGAAAAAGAGACCCAGTACTTC.

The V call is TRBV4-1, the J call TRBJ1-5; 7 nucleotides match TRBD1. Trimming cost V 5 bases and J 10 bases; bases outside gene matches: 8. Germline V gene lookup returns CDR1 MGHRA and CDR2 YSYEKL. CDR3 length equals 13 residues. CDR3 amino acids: CASSVDRVGPQHF. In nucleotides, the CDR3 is TGCGCCAGCAGCGTAGACAGGGTCGGTCCCCAGCATTTT.

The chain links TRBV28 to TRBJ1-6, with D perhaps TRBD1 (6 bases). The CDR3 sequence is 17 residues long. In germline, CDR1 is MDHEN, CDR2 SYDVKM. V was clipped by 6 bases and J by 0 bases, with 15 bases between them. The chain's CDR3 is CASSKTGGGSYNSPLHF. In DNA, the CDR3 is TGTGCCAGCAGCAAGACAGGCGGCGGCTCCTATAATTCACCCCTCCACTTT.

The CDR3 nucleotides are TGTGCCAGCAGCTTTGACCCACAGGGATATGGCTACACCTTC. This translates into CASSFDPQGYGYTF. The chain has TRBV7-2 and TRBJ1-2; TRBD1 might be the D (6 bases). V lost 3 bases, J lost 5 bases, and 13 bases lay in between. The CDR3 extends over 14 amino acids. The germline V gene encodes CDR1 SGHTA and CDR2 FQGNSA.

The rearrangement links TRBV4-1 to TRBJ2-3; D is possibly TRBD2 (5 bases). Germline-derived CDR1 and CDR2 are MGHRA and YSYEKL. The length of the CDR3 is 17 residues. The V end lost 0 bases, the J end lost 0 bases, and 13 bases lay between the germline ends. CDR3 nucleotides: TGCGCCAGCAGCCAAGATCAAGCGGAGGTAAGCACAGATACGCAGTATTTT. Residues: CASSQDQAEVSTDTQYF.

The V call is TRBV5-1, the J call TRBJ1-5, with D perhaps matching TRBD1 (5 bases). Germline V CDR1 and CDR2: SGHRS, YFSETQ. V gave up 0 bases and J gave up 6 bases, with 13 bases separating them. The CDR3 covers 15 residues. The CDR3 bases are TGCGCCAGCAGCTTGGGGCAGGGTAAATCTCAGCCCCAGCATTTT. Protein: CASSLGQGKSQPQHF.

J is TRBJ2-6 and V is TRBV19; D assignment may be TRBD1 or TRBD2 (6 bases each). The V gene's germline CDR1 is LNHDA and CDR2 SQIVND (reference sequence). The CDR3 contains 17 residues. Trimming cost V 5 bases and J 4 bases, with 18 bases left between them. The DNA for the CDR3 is TGTGCCAGTAGTCCGGGGGCGTCTTCCACGGGGGCCAACGTCCTGACTTTC. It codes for CASSPGASSTGANVLTF.

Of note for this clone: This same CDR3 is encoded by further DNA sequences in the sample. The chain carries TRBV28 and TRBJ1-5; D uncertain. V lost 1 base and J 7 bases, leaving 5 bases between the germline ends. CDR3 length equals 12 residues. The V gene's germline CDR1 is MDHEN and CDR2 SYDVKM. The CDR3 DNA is TGTGCCAGCAGTTTATCGGGACAGCCCCAGCATTTT. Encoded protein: CASSLSGQPQHF. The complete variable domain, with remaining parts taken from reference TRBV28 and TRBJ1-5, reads DVKVTQSSRYLVKRTGEKVFLECVQDMDHENMFWYRQDPGLGLRLIYFSYDVKMKEKGDIPEGYSVSREKKERFSLILESASTNQTSMYLCASSLSGQPQHFGDGTRLSIL.

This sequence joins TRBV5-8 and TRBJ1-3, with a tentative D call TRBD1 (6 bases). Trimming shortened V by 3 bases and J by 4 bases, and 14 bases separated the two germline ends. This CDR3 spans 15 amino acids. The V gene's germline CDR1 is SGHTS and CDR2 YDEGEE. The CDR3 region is CASSSQGTGGNTIYF. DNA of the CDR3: TGTGCCAGCAGCTCACAGGGTACTGGAGGAAACACCATATATTTT.

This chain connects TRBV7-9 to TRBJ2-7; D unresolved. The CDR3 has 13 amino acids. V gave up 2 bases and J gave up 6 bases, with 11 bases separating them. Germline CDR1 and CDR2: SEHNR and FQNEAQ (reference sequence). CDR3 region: CASSLTTNLEQYF. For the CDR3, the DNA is TGTGCCAGCAGCTTAACTACTAACCTCGAGCAGTACTTC.

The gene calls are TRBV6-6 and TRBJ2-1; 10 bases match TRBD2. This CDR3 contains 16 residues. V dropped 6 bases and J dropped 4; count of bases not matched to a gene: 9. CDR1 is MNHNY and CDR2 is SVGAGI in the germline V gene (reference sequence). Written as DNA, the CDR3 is TGTGCCAGCAGCCGACTACTAGCGGGAAAATACAATGAGCAGTTCTTC. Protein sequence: CASSRLLAGKYNEQFF.

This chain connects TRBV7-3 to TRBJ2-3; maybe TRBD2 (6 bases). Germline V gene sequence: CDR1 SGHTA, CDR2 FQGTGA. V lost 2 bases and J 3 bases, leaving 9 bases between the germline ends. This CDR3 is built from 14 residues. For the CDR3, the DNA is TGTGCCAGCAGCTTATTGGGGACTACAGATACGCAGTATTTT. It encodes CASSLLGTTDTQYF.

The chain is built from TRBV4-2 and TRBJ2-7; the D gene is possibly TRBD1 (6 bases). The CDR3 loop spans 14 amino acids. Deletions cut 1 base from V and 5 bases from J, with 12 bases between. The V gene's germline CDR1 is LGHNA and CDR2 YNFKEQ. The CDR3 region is CASSQAQGVNEQYF. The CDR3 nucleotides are TGTGCCAGCAGCCAAGCACAGGGTGTTAACGAGCAGTACTTC.

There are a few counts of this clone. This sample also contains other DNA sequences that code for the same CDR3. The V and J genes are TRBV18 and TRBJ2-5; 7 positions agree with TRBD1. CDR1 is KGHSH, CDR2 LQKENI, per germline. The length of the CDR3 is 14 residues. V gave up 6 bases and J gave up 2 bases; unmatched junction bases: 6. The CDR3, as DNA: TGTGCCAGCTCGCCGCCGGGACAGCAAGAGACCCAGTACTTC. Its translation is CASSPPGQQETQYF.

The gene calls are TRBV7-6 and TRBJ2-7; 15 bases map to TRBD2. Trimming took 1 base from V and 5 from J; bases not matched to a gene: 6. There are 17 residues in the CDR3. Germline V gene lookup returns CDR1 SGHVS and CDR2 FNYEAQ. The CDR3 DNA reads TGTGCCAGCAGCTTAGGGACTAGCGGGAGGGCCTTGCACGAGCAGTACTTC. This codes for CASSLGTSGRALHEQYF. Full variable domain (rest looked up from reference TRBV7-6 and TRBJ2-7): GAGVSQSPRYKVTKRGQDVALRCDPISGHVSLYWYRQALGQGPEFLTYFNYEAQQDKSGLPNDRFSAERPEGSISTLTIQRTEQRDSAMYRCASSLGTSGRALHEQYFGPGTRLTVT.

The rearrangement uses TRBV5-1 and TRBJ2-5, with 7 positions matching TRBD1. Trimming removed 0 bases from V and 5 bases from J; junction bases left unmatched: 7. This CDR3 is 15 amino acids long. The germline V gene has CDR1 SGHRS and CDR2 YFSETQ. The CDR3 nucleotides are TGCGCCAGCAGCTTGGAGGCAGGGGGAGATGAGACCCAGTACTTC. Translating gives CASSLEAGGDETQYF.

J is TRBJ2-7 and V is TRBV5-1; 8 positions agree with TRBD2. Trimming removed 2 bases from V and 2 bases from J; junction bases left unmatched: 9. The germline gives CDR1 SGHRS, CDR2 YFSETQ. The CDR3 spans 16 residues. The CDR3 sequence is CASSLPPSGPAYEQYF. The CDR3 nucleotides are TGCGCCAGCAGCTTACCCCCTAGCGGGCCCGCCTACGAGCAGTACTTC.

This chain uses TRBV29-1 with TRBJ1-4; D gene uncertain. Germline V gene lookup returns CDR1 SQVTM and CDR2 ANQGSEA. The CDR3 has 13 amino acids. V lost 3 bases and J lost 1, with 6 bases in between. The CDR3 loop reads CSVERGTNEKLFF. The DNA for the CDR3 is TGCAGCGTTGAGCGGGGAACTAATGAAAAACTGTTTTTT.

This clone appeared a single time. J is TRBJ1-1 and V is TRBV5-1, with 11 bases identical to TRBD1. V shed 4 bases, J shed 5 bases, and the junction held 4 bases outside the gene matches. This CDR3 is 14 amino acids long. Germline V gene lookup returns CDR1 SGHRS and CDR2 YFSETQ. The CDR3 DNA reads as TGCGCCAGCAGCATCGGGACAGGGGGAACTGAAGCTTTCTTT. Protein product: CASSIGTGGTEAFF.

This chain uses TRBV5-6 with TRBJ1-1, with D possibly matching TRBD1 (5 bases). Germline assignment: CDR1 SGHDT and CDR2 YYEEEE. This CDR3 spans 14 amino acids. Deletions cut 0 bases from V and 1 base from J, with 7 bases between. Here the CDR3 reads CASSLVGGNTEAFF. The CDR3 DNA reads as TGTGCCAGCAGCTTGGTGGGGGGGAACACTGAAGCTTTCTTT.

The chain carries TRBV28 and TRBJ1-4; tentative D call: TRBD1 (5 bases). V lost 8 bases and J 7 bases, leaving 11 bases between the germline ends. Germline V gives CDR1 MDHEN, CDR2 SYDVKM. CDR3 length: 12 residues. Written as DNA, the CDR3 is TGTGCCAGCGGGGGTGTGGGTGAAAAACTGTTTTTT. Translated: CASGGVGEKLFF.

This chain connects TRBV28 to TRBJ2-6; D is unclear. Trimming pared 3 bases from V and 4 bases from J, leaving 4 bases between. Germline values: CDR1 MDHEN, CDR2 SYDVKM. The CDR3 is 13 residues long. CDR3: CASSFQGANVLTF. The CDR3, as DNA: TGTGCCAGCAGTTTCCAGGGGGCCAACGTCCTGACTTTC.

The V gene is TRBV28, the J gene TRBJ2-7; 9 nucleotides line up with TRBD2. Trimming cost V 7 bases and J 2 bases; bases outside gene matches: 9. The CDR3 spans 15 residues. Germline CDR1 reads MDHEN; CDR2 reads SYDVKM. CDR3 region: CASTTPSGDPYEQYF. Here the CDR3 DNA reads TGTGCCAGCACCACCCCTAGCGGGGACCCCTACGAGCAGTACTTC.

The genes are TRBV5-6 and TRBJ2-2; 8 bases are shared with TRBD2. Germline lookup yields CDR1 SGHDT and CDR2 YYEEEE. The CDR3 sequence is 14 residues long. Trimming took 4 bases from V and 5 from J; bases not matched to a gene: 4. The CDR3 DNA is TGTGCCAGCAGCCCGGGAGGGCCGACCGGGGAGCTGTTTTTT. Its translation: CASSPGGPTGELFF.

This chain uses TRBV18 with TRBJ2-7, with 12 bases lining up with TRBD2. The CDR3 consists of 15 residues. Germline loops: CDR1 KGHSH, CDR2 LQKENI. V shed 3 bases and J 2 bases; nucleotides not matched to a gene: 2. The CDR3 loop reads CASSPTSGSPYEQYF. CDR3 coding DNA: TGTGCCAGCTCACCGACTAGCGGGAGCCCCTACGAGCAGTACTTC.

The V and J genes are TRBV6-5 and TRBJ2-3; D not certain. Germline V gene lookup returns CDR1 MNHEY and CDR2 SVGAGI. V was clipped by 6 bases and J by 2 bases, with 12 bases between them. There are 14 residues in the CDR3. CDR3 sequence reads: CASSVTLPTDTQYF. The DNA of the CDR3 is TGTGCCAGCAGCGTGACCCTCCCCACAGATACGCAGTATTTT.